The 15 T cell receptor beta chains below come from one sample, sequenced in a study of shared clonotypes between healthy human individuals (dated by TCRdb to 2019 to 2021). Receptor amplification or capture employed the immunoSEQ multiplex PCR assay. What TCRdb holds here is the immuneACCESS table cut down to in-frame rearrangements. Part of the clones is not present; checked against another copy, under half of the missing clones reflect an unresolved V gene, and the others are unexplained. For this sample the table gives 1.6 million or so clones, of which about 98.5% were detected only once. The ten largest clones take up roughly 0.36% of the sample. The sequencing input was naive CD4+ T cells sorted from blood. Sample cell subset or site, as interpreted from the label and publication: CD45RA+ positively selected. Source of these receptors: a man aged 25-40 years in good health.

Written as DNA, the CDR3 is TGTGCCAGCACCACGTGGGGGAGCACAGATACGCAGTATTTT. Amino acids: CASTTWGSTDTQYF. The rearrangement joins TRBV5-6 to TRBJ2-3, with D possibly called TRBD1 or TRBD2 (5 bases each). The CDR3 covers 14 residues. CDR1 is SGHDT and CDR2 is YYEEEE in the germline V gene. The V and J ends lost 6 bases and 0 bases respectively, with 11 bases between them.

The rearrangement joins TRBV5-4 to TRBJ2-7; 11 nucleotides align to TRBD2. Unmatched junction bases numbered 7, after V lost 4 bases and J lost 1 base. This CDR3 region has 16 residues. Looked up from germline, CDR1 is SGHNT and CDR2 is YYREEE (reference sequence). The CDR3 region is CASSQTSGTVSYEQYF. CDR3 DNA: TGTGCCAGCAGCCAGACTAGCGGGACGGTATCCTACGAGCAGTACTTC.

Concerning this clone: Other DNA sequences in the sample encode the same CDR3. This chain links TRBV5-1 with TRBJ2-7, with D unclear. The CDR3 has 14 amino acids. Germline values: CDR1 SGHRS, CDR2 YFSETQ. The V end was cut by 0 bases, the J end by 0 bases, with 7 bases between. The CDR3 sequence: CASSLVGSSYEQYF. The CDR3 nucleotides are TGCGCCAGCAGCTTGGTCGGCAGCTCCTACGAGCAGTACTTC.

This chain joins TRBV2 and TRBJ1-1, with no clear D. Per germline, CDR1 SNHLY and CDR2 FYNNEI. V was clipped by 4 bases and J by 6 bases, with 6 bases between them. This CDR3 spans 11 amino acids. Here the CDR3 reads CASSVSPEAFF. In DNA form, the CDR3 reads TGTGCCAGCAGTGTGTCCCCTGAAGCTTTCTTT.

This clone came up once. The rearrangement uses TRBV15 and TRBJ2-7, with 8 bases that match TRBD2. The CDR3 runs to 16 residues. Looked up from germline, CDR1 is LNHNV and CDR2 is YYDKDF (reference sequence). Germline trimming cut 0 bases from V and 0 bases from J; bases unmatched to any gene: 4. CDR3 sequence reads: CATSRDRSGSSYEQYF. The CDR3, as DNA: TGTGCCACCAGCAGAGATAGGAGCGGGAGCTCCTACGAGCAGTACTTC.

The rearrangement uses TRBV7-2 and TRBJ2-7; 8 bases are shared with TRBD2. The germline gives CDR1 SGHTA, CDR2 FQGNSA. The CDR3 has 15 residues. The V and J ends lost 1 base and 2 bases, in that order; junction bases with no gene match: 4. The CDR3 reads CASSLVGAGAYEQYF. DNA of the CDR3: TGTGCCAGCAGCTTAGTCGGAGCGGGAGCCTACGAGCAGTACTTC.

The chain combines TRBV11-2 with TRBJ2-7; D tentatively reads TRBD1 or TRBD2 (5 bases each). CDR3 size: 16 residues. Deletions cut 2 bases from V and 0 bases from J, with 14 bases between. The germline V gene has CDR1 SGHAT and CDR2 FQNNGV. The CDR3 DNA reads TGTGCCAGCAGCTTACTCCCGAAGGGGAGCTCCTACGAGCAGTACTTC. Translation gives CASSLLPKGSSYEQYF.

The gene calls are TRBV5-1 and TRBJ2-3, with 7 bases aligning to TRBD2. J gave up 0 bases and V 6 bases, and 10 bases lay outside the gene matches. CDR3 size: 16 residues. Per the germline V gene, CDR1 is SGHRS and CDR2 is YFSETQ. The CDR3 region is CASKVGTTRSTDTQYF. CDR3 nucleotide sequence: TGCGCCAGCAAGGTCGGGACTACACGAAGCACAGATACGCAGTATTTT.

CDR3 sequence (DNA): TGTGCCAGCAGCTCCCTAGACAGGGGGAATTACGAGCAGTACTTC. It encodes CASSSLDRGNYEQYF. The chain recombines TRBV28 with TRBJ2-7; TRBD1 matches 9 bases. This CDR3 is 15 amino acids long. V was pared by 6 bases and J by 4 bases, with 10 bases of the junction left unmatched. Germline V gives CDR1 MDHEN, CDR2 SYDVKM.

V gene TRBV18 combines with J gene TRBJ1-2, with 9 bases lining up with TRBD1. V shed 3 bases and J 0 bases; nucleotides not matched to a gene: 8. Germline loops: CDR1 KGHSH, CDR2 LQKENI. The CDR3 has 17 residues. As DNA, the CDR3 is TGTGCCAGCTCACCCCGGGACAGGGAAGGTACTAACTATGGCTACACCTTC. This sequence encodes CASSPRDREGTNYGYTF. The variable domain in full, completed from reference TRBV18 and TRBJ1-2, reads NAGVMQNPRHLVRRRGQEARLRCSPMKGHSHVYWYRQLPEEGLKFMVYLQKENIIDESGMPKERFSAEFPKEGPSILRIQQVVRGDSAAYFCASSPRDREGTNYGYTFGSGTRLTVV.

The chain uses TRBV2 and TRBJ2-1, with 10 positions matching TRBD2. With 1 base clipped from V and 8 bases from J, the junction kept 5 bases outside the gene matches. Germline CDR1 reads SNHLY; CDR2 reads FYNNEI. The CDR3 is made up of 15 amino acids. CDR3 residues: CASSEVASGSYEQFF. In DNA, the CDR3 is TGTGCCAGCAGTGAAGTAGCTAGCGGGAGTTATGAGCAGTTCTTC.

V gene TRBV5-3 combines with J gene TRBJ2-7; possibly TRBD2 for D (7 bases). TRBV5-3 carries the ORF label, with uncertain function. The V gene lost 0 bases and the J gene lost 4 bases, with 14 bases spanning the gap. This CDR3 spans 15 amino acids. The CDR3 protein is CARSLGRERGYEQYF. CDR3 in DNA: TGTGCCAGAAGCTTGGGGCGGGAGAGGGGGTACGAGCAGTACTTC.

The chain combines TRBV29-1 with TRBJ1-2; the match to TRBD1 covers 7 bases. The germline V gene encodes CDR1 SQVTM and CDR2 ANQGSEA. The CDR3 totals 14 residues. The J segment lost 1 base and the V segment lost 5 bases, leaving 7 bases of the junction unmatched. The CDR3 loop reads CSVPGQGVNYGYTF. In DNA, the CDR3 is TGCAGCGTTCCAGGGCAGGGGGTTAACTATGGCTACACCTTC.

The chain employs TRBV2 and TRBJ2-7; a possible D gene is TRBD2 (5 bases). V lost 6 bases, J lost 9 bases, and 21 bases lay in between. Germline CDR1 is SNHLY and CDR2 is FYNNEI. The CDR3 has 14 amino acids. The CDR3 here is CASSAGRSYLAQYF. CDR3 nucleotides: TGTGCCAGCAGCGCGGGCAGGTCATACTTGGCGCAGTACTTC.

The chain recombines TRBV19 with TRBJ1-5; maybe TRBD1 (5 bases). V was trimmed by 3 bases and J by 5 bases, leaving 14 bases between them. CDR3 length: 15 residues. Germline V gives CDR1 LNHDA, CDR2 SQIVND (reference sequence). CDR3 protein: CASSIRQSAYQPQHF. The DNA of the CDR3 is TGTGCCAGTAGTATCCGACAGAGTGCATATCAGCCCCAGCATTTT.